A selection of T cell receptor beta chains follows, all from one sample in a study of blood T cells in healthy people across ages. TCRdb re-analysed the 5' RACE reads in MiXCR, keeping a single row per CDR3 protein. Found here are 1.5 million to 2 million distinct CDR3 sequences, 28% of them singletons; the top ten hold about 8%. The sample was blood. The receptors here all came from a woman under 40 in good health. Each CDR3 is given with its conserved first and last residue. D genes are given only for firm matches. The size entry is marked missing in some rows and otherwise reads once, few, many or a size class.

TRBD1,few,TRBV18,13,TRBJ2-1,TGTGCCAGCTCACCGGGACAGGACGATGAGCAGTTCTTC,CASSPGQDDEQFF
.,few,TRBV5-1,15,TRBJ1-1,TGCGCCAGTGGGAAAACAGGAGATAAGAACACTGAAGCTTTCTTT,CASGKTGDKNTEAFF
.,.,TRBV2,13,TRBJ2-3,TGTGCCAGCAGTGAAAGGAACACAGATAGGCAGTATTTT,CASSERNTDRQYF
.,many,TRBV4-2,13,TRBJ1-1,TGTGCCAGCGCCTTTGGTGGGGCGACTGAAGCTTTCTTT,CASAFGGATEAFF
TRBD1,.,TRBV28,15,TRBJ2-5,TGTGCCAGCAGGGCCGGGACAGGGGGTGGAGAGACCCAGTACTTC,CASRAGTGGGETQYF
TRBD1,many,TRBV5-6,15,TRBJ1-2,TGTGCCAGCAGCCGCGACAGGGGACTAAACTATGGCTACACCTTC,CASSRDRGLNYGYTF
.,many,TRBV6-2/TRBV6-3,12,TRBJ2-7,TGTGCCAGCAGCCGAGGGGTGTACGAGCAGTACTTC,CASSRGVYEQYF
.,few,TRBV30,14,TRBJ1-2,TGTGCCTGGAGTGTTTTAGGGCAGGCCTATGGCTACACCTTC,CAWSVLGQAYGYTF
.,.,TRBV11-2,14,TRBJ2-5,TGTGCCAGCAGCTTAGATTCGGCCGCTTGGACCCAGTACTTC,CASSLDSAAWTQYF
TRBD1,many,TRBV7-9,14,TRBJ2-7,TGTGCCAGCATCCGACAGGGGGCTTCCTACGAGCAGTACTTC,CASIRQGASYEQYF
.,.,TRBV10-3,12,TRBJ1-2,TGTGCCATCAGGATACAGGGATCCGGCTACACCTTC,CAIRIQGSGYTF
TRBD1,.,TRBV5-1,14,TRBJ2-7,TGCACCAGCAGTACGGACAGGGGCGGCTACGAGCAGTACTTC,CTSSTDRGGYEQYF
TRBD1,.,TRBV20-1,13,TRBJ1-1,TGCAGTGCTAGAGATGGGACAGGGGGTTTGGCTTTCTTT,CSARDGTGGLAFF
.,.,TRBV9,15,TRBJ2-6,TGTGCCAGCAGCGGTAGTAATAACGGGGCCAACGTCCTGACTTTC,CASSGSNNGANVLTF
TRBD2,many,TRBV5-5,13,TRBJ2-7,TGTGCCAGCAGCGACGGACTAGCCTACGAGCAGTACTTC,CASSDGLAYEQYF
.,.,TRBV29-1,13,TRBJ2-2,TGCAGCGTTGGGACGTCGAACACCGGGGAGCTGTTTTTT,CSVGTSNTGELFF
TRBD2,many,TRBV7-2,17,TRBJ2-3,TGTGCCAGCAGCTGGTCTAATCTAGCGGGGCAGGGAGATACGCAGTATTTT,CASSWSNLAGQGDTQYF
.,.,TRBV6-2/TRBV6-3,14,TRBJ1-2,TGTGCCAGCAGTTACATGGACAGCGCCTTTGGCTACACCTTC,CASSYMDSAFGYTF
.,.,TRBV5-1,16,TRBJ1-2,TGCGCCAGCAGCTTGGCCTTGGACAGAGCTAACTATGGCTACACCTTC,CASSLALDRANYGYTF
.,.,TRBV2,14,TRBJ2-3,TGTGCCAGCAGTGAGGTGAATGGCCCGGATACGCAGTATTTT,CASSEVNGPDTQYF
.,few,TRBV4-2,15,TRBJ1-1,TGTGCCAGCAGCCAAGAGGCGGCAGCAAACACTGAAGCTTTCTTT,CASSQEAAANTEAFF
.,.,TRBV10-3,14,TRBJ2-3,TGTGCCATCAGTGAGGGGGGGCAGACAGATACGCAGTATTTT,CAISEGGQTDTQYF
TRBD1,.,TRBV10-3,15,TRBJ1-6,TGTGCCATCAGTGAAACAGGGGGCGATAATTCACCCCTCCACTTT,CAISETGGDNSPLHF
.,.,TRBV14,13,TRBJ2-3,TGTGCCTGCAGCCAAGGTCCCACAGATACGCAGTATTTT,CACSQGPTDTQYF
.,.,TRBV4-1,15,TRBJ1-2,TGCGCCAGCAGCCAAGATCGGAGGGACCGGTCCGGCTACACCTTC,CASSQDRRDRSGYTF
.,few,TRBV6-5,11,TRBJ1-1,TGTGCCAGTTATAGGCGGACTGAAGCTTTCTTT,CASYRRTEAFF
.,few,TRBV28,12,TRBJ1-2,TGTGCCAGCAATAGACAAGGGGAGGGCTACACCTTC,CASNRQGEGYTF
.,few,TRBV4-2,16,TRBJ2-3,TGTGCCAGCAGCCAAGTAACGAGGGTCGGCGCAGATACGCAGTATTTT,CASSQVTRVGADTQYF
TRBD2,.,TRBV4-1,16,TRBJ2-7,TGCGCCAGCAGCCAAAACCCGGCTAGCGGACCTTACGAGCAGTACTTC,CASSQNPASGPYEQYF
TRBD1,.,TRBV7-9,19,TRBJ2-4,TGTGCCAGCAGCCACGCCCGCAGCCAGAAGGGGGACAGGGGGAACATTCAGTACTTC,CASSHARSQKGDRGNIQYF
TRBD2,.,TRBV20-1,18,TRBJ2-7,TGCAGTGCTAGCCCCGGGGCTAGCGGGAGGGCCGGACACTACGAGCAGTACTTC,CSASPGASGRAGHYEQYF
.,many,TRBV6-5,16,TRBJ2-4,TGTGCCAGCAGGCAAGGCTCGGGTCTAGCCAAAAACATTCAGTACTTC,CASRQGSGLAKNIQYF
TRBD1,few,TRBV12-3/TRBV12-4,15,TRBJ1-5,TGTGCCAGCAGTTTGTGGCAGGGGGCGAATCAGCCCCAGCATTTT,CASSLWQGANQPQHF
TRBD2,many,TRBV4-3,17,TRBJ2-1,TGCGCCAGCAGCCAAGGGACTTTAAGCGGGGGATACAATGAGCAGTTCTTC,CASSQGTLSGGYNEQFF
.,many,TRBV7-2,16,TRBJ2-7,TGTGCCAGCAGCCCTAGAGGGTACAGGGACTCCTACGAGCAGTACTTC,CASSPRGYRDSYEQYF
TRBD1,many,TRBV18,15,TRBJ2-7,TGTGCCAGCTCGCAAGACAGGGGGGGGAACTACGAGCAGTACTTC,CASSQDRGGNYEQYF
.,.,TRBV12-3/TRBV12-4,14,TRBJ2-1,TGTGCCAGCAGTTTAGCGCGTTGGCGCAATGAGCAGTTCTTC,CASSLARWRNEQFF
.,.,TRBV28,16,TRBJ2-3,TGTGCCAGCAGTTTAGAAGGGTGGAGGGACACAGATACGCAGTATTTT,CASSLEGWRDTDTQYF